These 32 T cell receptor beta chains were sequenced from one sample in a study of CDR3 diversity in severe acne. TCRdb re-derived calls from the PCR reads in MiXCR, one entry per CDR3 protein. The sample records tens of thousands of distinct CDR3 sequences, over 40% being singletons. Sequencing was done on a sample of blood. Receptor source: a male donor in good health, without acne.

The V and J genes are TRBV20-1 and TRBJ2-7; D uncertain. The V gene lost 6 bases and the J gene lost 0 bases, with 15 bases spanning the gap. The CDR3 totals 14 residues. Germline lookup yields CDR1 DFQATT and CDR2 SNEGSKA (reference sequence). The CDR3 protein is CSAPVGGTSYEQYF. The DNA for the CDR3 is TGCAGTGCCCCGGTCGGCGGCACCTCCTACGAGCAGTACTTC.

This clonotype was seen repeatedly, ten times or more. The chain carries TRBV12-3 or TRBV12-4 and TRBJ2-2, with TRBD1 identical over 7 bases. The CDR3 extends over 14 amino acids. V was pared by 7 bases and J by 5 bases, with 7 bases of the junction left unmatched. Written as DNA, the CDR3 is TGTGCCAGCATGGGCCAACAGGGGACCGGGGAGCTGTTTTTT. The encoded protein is CASMGQQGTGELFF.

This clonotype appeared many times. The CDR3 DNA reads TGTGCCAGCAGCGGGACGGGGGGAGGTTCACCCCTCCACTTT. Translation: CASSGTGGGSPLHF. The chain recombines TRBV9 with TRBJ1-6, with TRBD1 as a possible D gene (5 bases). Germline V gene data show CDR1 as SGDLS and CDR2 as YYNGEE. The germline V and J ends were trimmed by 3 bases and 9 bases, with 13 bases remaining between them. The CDR3 consists of 14 residues.

The CDR3 sequence is CASRWGLAGVKETQYF. The CDR3 DNA reads TGTGCCAGCAGATGGGGACTAGCGGGAGTTAAAGAGACCCAGTACTTC. The genes are TRBV2 and TRBJ2-5, with 14 bases aligning to TRBD2. CDR1 and CDR2 (germline): SNHLY, FYNNEI. The CDR3 consists of 16 residues. Trimming took 6 bases from V and 3 from J; bases not matched to a gene: 6.

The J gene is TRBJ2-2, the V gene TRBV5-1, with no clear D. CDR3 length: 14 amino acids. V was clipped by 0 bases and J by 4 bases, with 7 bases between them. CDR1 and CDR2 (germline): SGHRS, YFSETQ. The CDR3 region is CASSLGVTTGELFF. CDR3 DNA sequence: TGCGCCAGCAGCTTGGGGGTTACCACCGGGGAGCTGTTTTTT. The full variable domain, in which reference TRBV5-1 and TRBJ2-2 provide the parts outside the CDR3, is KAGVTQTPRYLIKTRGQQVTLSCSPISGHRSVSWYQQTPGQGLQFLFEYFSETQRNKGNFPGRFSGRQFSNSRSEMNVSTLELGDSALYLCASSLGVTTGELFFGEGSRLTVL.

CDR3 loop: CASSQAGGAGYGYTF. CDR3 DNA sequence: TGTGCCAGCAGCCAAGCAGGGGGCGCTGGGTATGGCTACACCTTC. The chain recombines TRBV9 with TRBJ1-2, with 8 bases aligning to TRBD1. Losses at the gene ends were 4 bases for V and 5 bases for J; bases not matched to a gene: 10. From germline, CDR1 is SGDLS and CDR2 YYNGEE. CDR3 length equals 15 residues.

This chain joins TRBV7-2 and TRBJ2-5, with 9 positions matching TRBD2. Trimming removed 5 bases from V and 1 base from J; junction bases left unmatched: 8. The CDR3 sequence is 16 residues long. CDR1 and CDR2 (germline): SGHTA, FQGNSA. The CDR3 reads CASSPLAGVLQETQYF. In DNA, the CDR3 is TGTGCCAGCAGCCCATTAGCGGGGGTGCTCCAAGAGACCCAGTACTTC.

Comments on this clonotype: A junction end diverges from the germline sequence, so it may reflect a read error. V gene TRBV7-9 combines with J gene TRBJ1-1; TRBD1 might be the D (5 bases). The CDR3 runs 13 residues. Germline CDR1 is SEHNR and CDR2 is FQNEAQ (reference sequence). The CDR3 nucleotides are TGTGCCAGCAGCTTCGGGGGAGACACTGAAGCCCTCTTT. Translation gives CASSFGGDTEALF. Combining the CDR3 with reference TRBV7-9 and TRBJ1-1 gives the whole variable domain DTGVSQNPRHKITKRGQNVTFRCDPISEHNRLYWYRQTLGQGPEFLTYFQNEAQLEKSRLLSDRFSAERPKGSFSTLEIQRTEQGDSAMYLCASSFGGDTEALFGQGTRLTVV.

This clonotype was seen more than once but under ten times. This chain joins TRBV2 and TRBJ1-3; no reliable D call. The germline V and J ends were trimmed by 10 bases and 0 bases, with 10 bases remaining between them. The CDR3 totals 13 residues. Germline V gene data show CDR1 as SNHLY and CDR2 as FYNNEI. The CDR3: CAIHETSGNTIYF. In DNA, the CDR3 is TGTGCCATACACGAAACCTCTGGAAACACCATATATTTT.

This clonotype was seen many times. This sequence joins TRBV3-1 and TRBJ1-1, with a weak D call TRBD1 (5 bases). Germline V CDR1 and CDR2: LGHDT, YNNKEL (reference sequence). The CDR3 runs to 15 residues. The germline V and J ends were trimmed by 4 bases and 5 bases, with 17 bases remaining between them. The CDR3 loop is CASSPGTALSTEAFF. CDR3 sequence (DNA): TGTGCCAGCAGCCCCGGGACTGCCTTATCGACTGAAGCTTTCTTT.

The CDR3 is CASSPGLDSRSSYEQYF. The DNA for the CDR3 is TGTGCCAGCAGCCCTGGACTGGACAGCCGGAGCTCCTACGAGCAGTACTTC. The chain recombines TRBV9 with TRBJ2-7; possibly TRBD1 for D (6 bases). The CDR3 covers 17 residues. CDR1 is SGDLS, CDR2 YYNGEE, per germline. V was cut by 4 bases and J by 0 bases, with 20 bases left in between.

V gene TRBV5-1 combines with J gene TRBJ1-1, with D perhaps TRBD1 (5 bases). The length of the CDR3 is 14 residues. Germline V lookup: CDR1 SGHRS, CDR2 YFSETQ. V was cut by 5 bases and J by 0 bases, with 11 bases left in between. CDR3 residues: CASSSDTLNTEAFF. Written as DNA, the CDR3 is TGCGCCAGCAGTTCGGACACCTTGAACACTGAAGCTTTCTTT.

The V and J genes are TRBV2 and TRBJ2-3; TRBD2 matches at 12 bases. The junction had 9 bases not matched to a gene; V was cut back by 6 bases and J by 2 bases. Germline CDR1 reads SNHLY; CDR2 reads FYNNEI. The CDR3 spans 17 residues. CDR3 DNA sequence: TGTGCCAGCAGAACTGGGACTAGCGGGTTTTACACAGATACGCAGTATTTT. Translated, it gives CASRTGTSGFYTDTQYF.

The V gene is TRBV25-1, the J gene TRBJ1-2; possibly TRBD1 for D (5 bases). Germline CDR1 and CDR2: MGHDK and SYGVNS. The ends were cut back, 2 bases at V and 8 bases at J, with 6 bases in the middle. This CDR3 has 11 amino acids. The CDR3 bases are TGTGCCAGCAGTGAAAAGGGGGGCTACACCTTC. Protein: CASSEKGGYTF.

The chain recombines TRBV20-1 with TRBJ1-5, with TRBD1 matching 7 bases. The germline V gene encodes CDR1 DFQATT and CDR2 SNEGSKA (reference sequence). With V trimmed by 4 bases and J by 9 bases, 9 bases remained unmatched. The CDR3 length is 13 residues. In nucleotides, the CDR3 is TGCAGTGCTACCACAGGGGCTTATCCGCCCCAGCATTTT. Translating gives CSATTGAYPPQHF.

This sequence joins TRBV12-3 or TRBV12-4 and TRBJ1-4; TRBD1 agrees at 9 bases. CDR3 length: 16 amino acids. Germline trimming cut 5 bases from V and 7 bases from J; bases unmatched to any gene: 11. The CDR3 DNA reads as TGTGCCAGCAGTCAGATACAGGGGGCGCGATCTGAAAAACTGTTTTTT. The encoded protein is CASSQIQGARSEKLFF.

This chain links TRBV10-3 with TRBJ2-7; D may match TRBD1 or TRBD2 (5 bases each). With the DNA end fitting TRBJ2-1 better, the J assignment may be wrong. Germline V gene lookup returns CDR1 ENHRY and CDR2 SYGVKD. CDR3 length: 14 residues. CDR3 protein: CAISEGTTEGEQFF. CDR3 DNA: TGTGCCATCAGTGAGGGGACCACTGAGGGGGAGCAGTTCTTC.

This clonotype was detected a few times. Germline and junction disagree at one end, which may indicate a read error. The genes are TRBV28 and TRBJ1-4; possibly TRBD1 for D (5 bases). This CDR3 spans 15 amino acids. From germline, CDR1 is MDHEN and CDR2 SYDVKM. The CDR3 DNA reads TGTGCCAGCAGCTACACCTGGGGGACTAAGGAAAGACTGTTTTTT. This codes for CASSYTWGTKERLFF.

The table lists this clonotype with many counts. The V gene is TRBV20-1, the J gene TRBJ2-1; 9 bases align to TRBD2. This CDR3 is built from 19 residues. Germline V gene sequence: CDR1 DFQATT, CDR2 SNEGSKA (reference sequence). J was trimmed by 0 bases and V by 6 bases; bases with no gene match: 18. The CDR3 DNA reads TGCAGTGCCTTCGGGAGGGCGAGGCGGGGGGGCAGCTCCTACAATGAGCAGTTCTTC. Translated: CSAFGRARRGGSSYNEQFF.

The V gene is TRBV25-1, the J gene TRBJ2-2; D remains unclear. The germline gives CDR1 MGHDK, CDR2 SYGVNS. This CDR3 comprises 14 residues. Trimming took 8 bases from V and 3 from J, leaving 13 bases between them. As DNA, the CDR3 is TGTGCCAGCTCCGGTTACTTGGACACCGGGGAGCTGTTTTTT. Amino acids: CASSGYLDTGELFF.

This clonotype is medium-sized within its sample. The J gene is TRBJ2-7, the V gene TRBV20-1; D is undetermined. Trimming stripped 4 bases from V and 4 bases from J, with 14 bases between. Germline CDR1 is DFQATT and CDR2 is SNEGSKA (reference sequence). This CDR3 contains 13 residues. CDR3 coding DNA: TGCAGTGCTACTCCGACCGAAAAATACGAGCAGTACTTC. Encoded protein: CSATPTEKYEQYF.

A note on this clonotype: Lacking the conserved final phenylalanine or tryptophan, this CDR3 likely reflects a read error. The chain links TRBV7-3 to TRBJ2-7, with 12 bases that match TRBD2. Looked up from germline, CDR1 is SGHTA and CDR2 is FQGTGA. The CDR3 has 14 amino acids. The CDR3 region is CASSSRGLAGEQYL. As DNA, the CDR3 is TGCGCCAGCAGCTCTCGGGGACTAGCGGGCGAGCAGTACCTC.

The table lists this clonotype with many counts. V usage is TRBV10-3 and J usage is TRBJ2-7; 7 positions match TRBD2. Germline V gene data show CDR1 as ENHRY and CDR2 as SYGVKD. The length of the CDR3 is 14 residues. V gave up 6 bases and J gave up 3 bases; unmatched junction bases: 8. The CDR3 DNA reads TGTGCCATCAGGATCGGCGGGAGCGGCTACGAGCAGTACTTC. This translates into CAIRIGGSGYEQYF.

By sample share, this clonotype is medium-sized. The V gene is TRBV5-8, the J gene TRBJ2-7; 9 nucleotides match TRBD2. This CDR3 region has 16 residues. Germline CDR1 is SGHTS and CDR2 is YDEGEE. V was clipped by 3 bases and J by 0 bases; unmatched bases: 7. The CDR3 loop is CASSSSSGVDSYEQYF. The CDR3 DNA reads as TGTGCCAGCAGCTCTTCTAGCGGGGTTGACTCCTACGAGCAGTACTTC.

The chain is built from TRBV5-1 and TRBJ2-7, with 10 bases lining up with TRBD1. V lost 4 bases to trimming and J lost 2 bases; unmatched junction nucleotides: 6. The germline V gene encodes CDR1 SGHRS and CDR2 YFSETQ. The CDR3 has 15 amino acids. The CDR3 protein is CASSEGGQGAYEQYF. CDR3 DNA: TGCGCCAGCAGCGAGGGCGGACAGGGGGCCTACGAGCAGTACTTC. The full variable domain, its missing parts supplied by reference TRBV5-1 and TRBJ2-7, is KAGVTQTPRYLIKTRGQQVTLSCSPISGHRSVSWYQQTPGQGLQFLFEYFSETQRNKGNFPGRFSGRQFSNSRSEMNVSTLELGDSALYLCASSEGGQGAYEQYFGPGTRLTVT.

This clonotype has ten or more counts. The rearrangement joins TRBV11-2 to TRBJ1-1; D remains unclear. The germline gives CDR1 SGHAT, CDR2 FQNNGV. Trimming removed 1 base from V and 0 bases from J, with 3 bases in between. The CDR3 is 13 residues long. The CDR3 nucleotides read TGTGCCAGCAGCTTAGCCCTGAACACTGAAGCTTTCTTT. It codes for CASSLALNTEAFF.

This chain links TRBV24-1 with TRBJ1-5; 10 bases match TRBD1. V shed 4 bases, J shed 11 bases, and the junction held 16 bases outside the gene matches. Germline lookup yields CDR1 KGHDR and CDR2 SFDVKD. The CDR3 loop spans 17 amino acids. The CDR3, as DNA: TGTGCCACCAGTGACCCAGGGAAAGACAGGGGGCAAGAGACCCAGCATTTT. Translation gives CATSDPGKDRGQETQHF.

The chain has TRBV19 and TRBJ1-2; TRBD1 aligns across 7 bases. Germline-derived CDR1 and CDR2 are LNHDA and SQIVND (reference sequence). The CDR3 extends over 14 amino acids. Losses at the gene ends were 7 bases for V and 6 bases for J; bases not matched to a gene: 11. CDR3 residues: CASTRDSPKDGYTF. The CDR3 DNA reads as TGTGCCAGTACCCGGGACAGCCCGAAGGATGGCTACACCTTC.

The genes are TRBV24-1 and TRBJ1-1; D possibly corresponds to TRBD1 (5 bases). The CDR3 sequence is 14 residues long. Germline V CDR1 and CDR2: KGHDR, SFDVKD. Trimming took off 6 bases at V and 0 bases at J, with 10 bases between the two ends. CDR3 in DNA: TGTGCCACCAGTACCGCAGGGATGAACACTGAAGCTTTCTTT. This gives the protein CATSTAGMNTEAFF.

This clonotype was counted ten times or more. The DNA for the CDR3 is TGTGCCACCAGTGATGCCGGGACAGGGAGGTCTCAGCCCCAGCATTTT. Translated: CATSDAGTGRSQPQHF. This chain connects TRBV24-1 to TRBJ1-5; 9 bases are shared with TRBD1. There are 16 residues in the CDR3. With 3 bases clipped from V and 6 bases from J, the junction kept 8 bases outside the gene matches. Germline V gives CDR1 KGHDR, CDR2 SFDVKD.

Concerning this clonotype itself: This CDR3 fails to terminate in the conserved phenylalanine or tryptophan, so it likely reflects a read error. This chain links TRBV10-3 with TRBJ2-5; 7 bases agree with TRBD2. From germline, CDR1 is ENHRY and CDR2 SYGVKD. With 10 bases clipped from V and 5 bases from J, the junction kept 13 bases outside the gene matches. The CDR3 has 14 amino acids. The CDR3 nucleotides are TGTGCCAGCACTCAAGAACGGGGGGATGAGACCCAGTACCTC. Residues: CASTQERGDETQYL.

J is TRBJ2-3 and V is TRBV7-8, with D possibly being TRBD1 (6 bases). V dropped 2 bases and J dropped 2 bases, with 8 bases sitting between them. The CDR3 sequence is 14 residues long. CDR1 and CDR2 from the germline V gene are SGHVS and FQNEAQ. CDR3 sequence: CASSLQGLTDTQYF. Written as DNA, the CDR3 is TGTGCCAGCAGCTTACAGGGGCTCACAGATACGCAGTATTTT.